This T cell receptor beta chain came from a study of T-cell reconstitution after alpha-beta-depleted transplantation in children. As it was prepared, the TCRbeta library received unique molecular identifiers. TCRdb re-derived calls from the PCR reads in MiXCR, one entry per CDR3 protein. This sample has about 610,000 distinct CDR3 sequences, with approximately 10% found just once. J was trimmed by 6 bases and V by 7 bases; bases with no gene match: 10. Germline CDR1 MNHNS, CDR2 SASEGT. CDR3 length: 14 residues. The sequence was collected from a human donor who donated a stem cell graft to a child with acute myeloid leukemia. The sample was PBMCs from the stem cell graft donor, taken from the stem cell graft. This chain joins TRBV6-1 and TRBJ2-7; the match to TRBD2 covers 9 bases. The CDR3 region is CASKLGSGRGEQYF. The CDR3 nucleotides are TGTGCCAGCAAGCTAGGTAGCGGGAGAGGCGAGCAGTACTTC.